This TCR beta chain was documented in a study of technical replicates of blood from a few donors. The germline CDR1 and CDR2 sequences are SGDLS and YYNGEE. The CDR3 contains 14 residues. V lost 2 bases and J lost 5; bases outside the gene matches: 6. This table comes from immunoSEQ multiplex PCR, and its TCRdb copy is limited to in-frame clones, with some not included. The table shows 54,000 or so clones, with 85% to 95% occurring only once. Sequences were obtained from T cells isolated from PBMCs. This TCR came from a human donor in good health. The rearrangement joins TRBV9 to TRBJ2-7, with 8 bases aligning to TRBD1. The CDR3 protein is CASSVGQGRDEQYF. In DNA, the CDR3 is TGTGCCAGCAGCGTCGGACAGGGAAGGGACGAGCAGTACTTC. Variable domain in full (rest from reference TRBV9 and TRBJ2-7): DSGVTQTPKHLITATGQRVTLRCSPRSGDLSVYWYQQSLDQGLQFLIQYYNGEERAKGNILERFSAQQFPDLHSELNLSSLELGDSALYFCASSVGQGRDEQYFGPGTRLTVT.